Following are 30 T cell receptor beta chains from one sample sequenced in a study of Graves' ophthalmopathy and Graves' hyperthyroidism. RNA transcripts served as template for amplifying TCR beta CDR3 sequences. The library came from an HTBI-primed first-round RT-PCR and a second-round multiplex PCR. TCRdb processed the multiplex PCR reads anew with MiXCR; each CDR3 protein has one entry. The table includes more than 1,000,000 distinct CDR3 sequences, less than 45% detected once. Sample: peripheral blood or thyroid tissue (not recorded which). All receptors derive from an adult man with Graves' hyperthyroidism.

This clonotype was recorded a few times. The CDR3 DNA is TGCAGTGCTAGAGATTTTGGGACTGATGGCTACACCTTC. Translation: CSARDFGTDGYTF. V is TRBV20-1 and J is TRBJ1-2; D may be TRBD1 (5 bases). The CDR3 loop spans 13 amino acids. Germline V gene data show CDR1 as DFQATT and CDR2 as SNEGSKA (reference sequence). V lost 0 bases to trimming and J lost 6 bases, with 11 bases between them.

Ten or more counts support this clonotype. The chain combines TRBV2 with TRBJ2-7; 9 positions match TRBD2. The CDR3 is 15 residues long. Germline lookup yields CDR1 SNHLY and CDR2 FYNNEI. Trimming cost V 1 base and J 4 bases; bases outside gene matches: 5. DNA for the CDR3: TGTGCCAGCAGTGAAGTTAGACTAGCGGTTTACGAGCAGTACTTC. Residues: CASSEVRLAVYEQYF. The variable domain in full, completed from reference TRBV2 and TRBJ2-7, reads EPEVTQTPSHQVTQMGQEVILRCVPISNHLYFYWYRQILGQKVEFLVSFYNNEISEKSEIFDDQFSVERPDGSNFTLKIRSTKLEDSAMYFCASSEVRLAVYEQYFGPGTRLTVT.

Concerning this clonotype: A much larger clone differs by one base, so this may be a read error. The gene calls are TRBV15 and TRBJ2-7; possible D gene TRBD1, 5 bases. CDR1 and CDR2 from the germline V gene are LNHNV and YYDKDF (reference sequence). V lost 10 bases and J 4 bases, leaving 17 bases between the germline ends. CDR3 length equals 13 residues. The CDR3 spells CASSVGRVYEQYF. The DNA of the CDR3 is TGTGCCAGTAGTGTCGGCAGGGTTTACGAGCAGTACTTC. Combining the CDR3 with reference TRBV15 and TRBJ2-7 gives the whole variable domain DAMVIQNPRYQVTQFGKPVTLSCSQTLNHNVMYWYQQKSSQAPKLLFHYYDKDFNNEADTPDNFQSRRPNTSFCFLDIRSPGLGDTAMYLCASSVGRVYEQYFGPGTRLTVT.

The chain combines TRBV11-2 with TRBJ2-2; 9 nucleotides match TRBD2. Germline CDR1 reads SGHAT; CDR2 reads FQNNGV. Germline trimming cut 5 bases from V and 7 bases from J; bases unmatched to any gene: 14. The CDR3 is 17 amino acids. CDR3 nucleotide sequence: TGTGCCAGCAGCCGGGCCTGGGGACTAGCTGACGACGGGGAGCTGTTTTTT. Translation: CASSRAWGLADDGELFF.

About this clonotype: A much larger clone sits a single nucleotide away, making a read error possible. The chain couples TRBV5-1 to TRBJ1-6; D unclear. Germline lookup yields CDR1 SGHRS and CDR2 YFSETQ. The length of the CDR3 is 16 residues. The CDR3 sequence: CASSLSAQWDNSPLRF. In DNA, the CDR3 is TGCGCCAGCAGCTTGTCGGCACAGTGGGATAATTCACCCCTCCGCTTT.

This clonotype was seen many times. This rearrangement joins TRBV29-1 to TRBJ2-7; D is perhaps TRBD1 (5 bases). The CDR3 consists of 13 residues. Germline values: CDR1 SQVTM, CDR2 ANQGSEA. The V and J ends lost 4 bases and 3 bases respectively, with 13 bases between them. CDR3 sequence reads: CSVVTDSYYEQYF. CDR3 nucleotide sequence: TGCAGCGTTGTGACAGATTCTTACTACGAGCAGTACTTC.

This clonotype has more than one count but fewer than ten. Without the conserved terminal phenylalanine or tryptophan, this CDR3 likely stems from a read error. The DNA is omitted, as the CDR3 cannot be located on it reliably, and the CDR3 follows TCRdb's listing. The gene calls are TRBV7-8 and TRBJ1-2; the table names TRBD1, a call not compared with the DNA. Per germline, CDR1 SGHVS and CDR2 FQNEAQ. The CDR3 is 9 residues long, counting both termini. This CDR3 is CASSPSTGV.

About this clonotype: The junction departs from germline at one end; a sequencing error may be responsible. J is TRBJ1-1 and V is TRBV11-2, with no clear D. This CDR3 has 13 residues. The germline gives CDR1 SGHAT, CDR2 FQNNGV. Written as DNA, the CDR3 is TGTGCCAGCCAAGATGTTGGGAACACTGGAGCTTTCTTT. This codes for CASQDVGNTGAFF.

To note about this clonotype: A much larger clone lies a single base off, so this may be a read error. The chain uses TRBV11-2 and TRBJ2-7, with D maybe TRBD1 (7 bases). Germline assignment: CDR1 SGHAT and CDR2 FQNNGV. V lost 5 bases to trimming and J lost 2 bases, with 13 bases between them. The CDR3 loop spans 14 amino acids. Here the CDR3 DNA reads TGTGCCAGCAGCGGAGGGGGCAGGACCTACGAGCAGTACTTC. It encodes CASSGGGRTYEQYF.

This chain connects TRBV10-3 to TRBJ2-2, with a possible D match to TRBD2 (6 bases). CDR3 length: 14 residues. Germline V lookup: CDR1 ENHRY, CDR2 SYGVKD. V dropped 7 bases and J dropped 5 bases, with 14 bases sitting between them. The CDR3 reads CAITGRERTGELFF. CDR3 coding DNA: TGTGCCATCACCGGCCGGGAGCGAACCGGGGAGCTGTTTTTT.

The CDR3 protein is CASSSQGADTQYF. CDR3 nucleotides: TGTGCCAGCAGCTCTCAGGGGGCAGATACGCAGTATTTT. This chain links TRBV11-2 with TRBJ2-3; 7 bases line up with TRBD1. This CDR3 spans 13 amino acids. In germline, CDR1 is SGHAT, CDR2 FQNNGV. Germline trimming cut 4 bases from V and 4 bases from J; bases unmatched to any gene: 2. The full variable domain, rest sourced from reference TRBV11-2 and TRBJ2-3, is EAGVAQSPRYKIIEKRQSVAFWCNPISGHATLYWYQQILGQGPKLLIQFQNNGVVDDSQLPKDRFSAERLKGVDSTLKIQPAKLEDSAVYLCASSSQGADTQYFGPGTRLTVL.

This clonotype has a count of ten or more. The CDR3 reads CAISGSGGELHEQYF. As DNA, the CDR3 is TGTGCCATCAGTGGGAGCGGGGGTGAATTGCACGAGCAGTACTTC. The chain combines TRBV10-3 with TRBJ2-7, with 8 bases identical to TRBD2. After removal of 4 bases from V and 5 bases from J, the junction contained 10 bases not matched to a gene. CDR3 size: 15 residues. Looked up from germline, CDR1 is ENHRY and CDR2 is SYGVKD.

This clonotype was seen only a few times. The chain carries TRBV12-3 or TRBV12-4 and TRBJ2-5; 9 nucleotides match TRBD1. The CDR3 totals 14 residues. The V gene end was trimmed by 7 bases and the J gene end by 4 bases; junction bases not matched to a gene: 7. The CDR3 sequence is CASKTGTGSETQYF. DNA of the CDR3: TGTGCCAGCAAGACCGGGACAGGGTCAGAGACCCAGTACTTC.

This clonotype occurred many times. The J gene is TRBJ1-6, the V gene TRBV10-1; D uncertain. This CDR3 has 15 residues. V shed 2 bases and J shed 3 bases, with 8 bases lying between them. Looked up from germline, CDR1 is WNHNN and CDR2 is SYGVQD (reference sequence). The CDR3 DNA reads as TGCGCCAGCAGTGAGGGTCAGAACTATAATTCACCCCTCCACTTT. This translates into CASSEGQNYNSPLHF.

V usage is TRBV6-5 and J usage is TRBJ1-4, with D perhaps TRBD1 (5 bases). Germline lookup yields CDR1 MNHEY and CDR2 SVGAGI. Trimming took 6 bases from V and 7 from J, leaving 12 bases between them. The CDR3 consists of 13 residues. CDR3 in DNA: TGTGCCAGCAGCAGGGAGGGTACTGAAAAACTGTTTTTT. Its protein product is CASSREGTEKLFF.

This clonotype was seen a few times. The chain employs TRBV7-3 and TRBJ2-2; D may correspond to TRBD1 or TRBD2 (5 bases each). This CDR3 spans 16 amino acids. Germline V gives CDR1 SGHTA, CDR2 FQGTGA. Trimming pared 5 bases from V and 4 bases from J, leaving 17 bases between. The CDR3 sequence: CASSPRDRGFTGELFF. CDR3 DNA: TGTGCCAGCAGCCCCCGGGACCGGGGCTTCACCGGGGAGCTGTTTTTT.

J is TRBJ1-1 and V is TRBV2; D is ambiguous. From germline, CDR1 is SNHLY and CDR2 FYNNEI. This CDR3 spans 16 amino acids. Trimming left V 7 bases short and J 3 bases short, with 21 bases between. This CDR3 is CASISRIKGRYTEAFF. The CDR3 DNA follows: TGTGCCAGCATCTCGCGGATTAAGGGCAGATACACTGAAGCTTTCTTT.

Many counts were recorded for this clonotype. The gene calls are TRBV2 and TRBJ2-5, with unresolved D. Trimming removed 4 bases at V and 5 bases at J, with 11 bases between. Germline V gene lookup returns CDR1 SNHLY and CDR2 FYNNEI. The length of the CDR3 is 13 residues. DNA for the CDR3: TGTGCCAGCAGTGGGCAGGTCGGCGAGACCCAGTACTTC. As protein: CASSGQVGETQYF.

This clonotype was counted at least ten times. This chain connects TRBV19 to TRBJ2-7, with TRBD2 identical over 9 bases. J lost 5 bases, V lost 5 bases, and 13 bases had no gene match. This CDR3 spans 16 amino acids. Germline CDR1 reads LNHDA; CDR2 reads SQIVND (reference sequence). CDR3 DNA: TGTGCCAGTAGTGCCAGACTCGCGCGGGAGGGCGACGAGCAGTACTTC. It yields the protein CASSARLAREGDEQYF.

The chain couples TRBV9 to TRBJ2-5; D is possibly TRBD1 or TRBD2 (6 bases each). The V end lost 0 bases, the J end lost 3 bases, and 15 bases lay between the germline ends. The germline V gene has CDR1 SGDLS and CDR2 YYNGEE. This CDR3 spans 16 amino acids. Written as DNA, the CDR3 is TGTGCCAGCAGCGTAGCTTCCGCGGGACAAGAAGAGACCCAGTACTTC. Translation gives CASSVASAGQEETQYF. Complete variable domain (other parts from reference TRBV9 and TRBJ2-5): DSGVTQTPKHLITATGQRVTLRCSPRSGDLSVYWYQQSLDQGLQFLIQYYNGEERAKGNILERFSAQQFPDLHSELNLSSLELGDSALYFCASSVASAGQEETQYFGPGTRLLVL.

This clonotype turned up a few times. Just one base apart from a much larger clone, this may be a read error. V and J are TRBV14 and TRBJ1-1, with TRBD1 identical over 7 bases. V shed 4 bases and J 3 bases; nucleotides not matched to a gene: 8. This CDR3 comprises 15 residues. Germline assignment: CDR1 SGHDN and CDR2 FVKESK. The CDR3 DNA follows: TGTGCCAGCAGCCCCGGCAGGGGGTGGTACACTGAAGCTTTCTTT. Its translation: CASSPGRGWYTEAFF.

This clonotype has at least ten counts. The chain joins TRBV7-2 to TRBJ1-2; 10 bases agree with TRBD1. CDR1 and CDR2 from the germline V gene are SGHTA and FQGNSA. There are 15 residues in the CDR3. V was pared by 5 bases and J by 4 bases, with 7 bases of the junction left unmatched. DNA for the CDR3: TGTGCCAGCAGCAAACGGACAGGGGGTATCTATGGCTACACCTTC. Protein product: CASSKRTGGIYGYTF.

This clonotype came up a few times. V gene TRBV20-1 combines with J gene TRBJ2-2; a weak D match, TRBD1 (6 bases). The germline CDR1 and CDR2 sequences are DFQATT and SNEGSKA (reference sequence). V gave up 2 bases and J gave up 4 bases, with 11 bases separating them. This CDR3 comprises 14 residues. In nucleotides, the CDR3 is TGCAGTGCTAGAAAGACAGGTGCCACCGGGGAGCTGTTTTTT. It is translated as CSARKTGATGELFF.

At least ten counts were recorded for this clonotype. Germline is not matched at one junction end, which may reflect a read error. V is TRBV7-9 and J is TRBJ2-6; 8 positions match TRBD1. The CDR3 spans 15 residues. CDR1 and CDR2 (germline): SEHNR, FQNEAQ (reference sequence). CDR3 amino acids: CASSRTGSGANILTF. The DNA of the CDR3 is TGTGCCAGCAGCCGGACAGGGTCTGGGGCCAACATCCTGACTTTC.

The table lists this clonotype with a few counts. The chain is built from TRBV30 and TRBJ1-1, with D unclear. The V end lost 4 bases, the J end lost 1 base, and 10 bases lay between the germline ends. Germline CDR1 is GTSNPN and CDR2 is SVGIG (reference sequence). The length of the CDR3 is 13 residues. CDR3 amino acids: CAWISKGNTEAFF. The CDR3 DNA sequence: TGTGCCTGGATCAGCAAGGGGAACACTGAAGCTTTCTTT.

The V and J genes are TRBV4-1 and TRBJ2-7, with D perhaps matching TRBD1 (5 bases). The germline V gene encodes CDR1 MGHRA and CDR2 YSYEKL. The V end was cut by 1 base, the J end by 4 bases, with 11 bases between. The CDR3 loop spans 14 amino acids. The DNA of the CDR3 is TGCGCCAGCAGCCAAGCGGGCAGGGAATACGAGCAGTACTTC. Translation: CASSQAGREYEQYF.

The count of this clonotype is one. V gene TRBV9 combines with J gene TRBJ2-2; 7 bases are shared with TRBD1. CDR1 is SGDLS and CDR2 is YYNGEE in the germline V gene. The trim removed 5 bases at V and 4 bases at J, leaving 8 bases unmatched. This CDR3 spans 15 amino acids. CDR3 sequence (DNA): TGTGCCAGCAGGAGGGGACAGTTGGGCACCGGGGAGCTGTTTTTT. Translation: CASRRGQLGTGELFF.

This chain links TRBV29-1 with TRBJ2-5; the match to TRBD1 covers 9 bases. Germline lookup yields CDR1 SQVTM and CDR2 ANQGSEA. V gave up 1 base and J gave up 4 bases; unmatched junction bases: 10. This CDR3 contains 16 residues. The CDR3 is CSVEAVRTGEGETQYF. CDR3 sequence (DNA): TGCAGCGTTGAAGCGGTTAGGACAGGGGAAGGAGAGACCCAGTACTTC.

This clonotype was seen a few times. The V call is TRBV2, the J call TRBJ2-3, with D perhaps TRBD1 (6 bases). Germline loops: CDR1 SNHLY, CDR2 FYNNEI. The CDR3 is 13 amino acids. Deletions cut 11 bases from V and 3 bases from J, with 15 bases between. CDR3 protein: CAVKWTVTDTQYF. DNA for the CDR3: TGTGCCGTGAAGTGGACAGTGACAGATACGCAGTATTTT.

This clonotype appeared many times. The chain uses TRBV7-9 and TRBJ2-6; D not certain. There are 15 residues in the CDR3. Germline lookup yields CDR1 SEHNR and CDR2 FQNEAQ (reference sequence). V dropped 1 base and J dropped 2 bases, with 6 bases sitting between them. The CDR3 bases are TGTGCCAGCAGCTTAGTTGGGACTGGGGCCAACGTCCTGACTTTC. This sequence encodes CASSLVGTGANVLTF.